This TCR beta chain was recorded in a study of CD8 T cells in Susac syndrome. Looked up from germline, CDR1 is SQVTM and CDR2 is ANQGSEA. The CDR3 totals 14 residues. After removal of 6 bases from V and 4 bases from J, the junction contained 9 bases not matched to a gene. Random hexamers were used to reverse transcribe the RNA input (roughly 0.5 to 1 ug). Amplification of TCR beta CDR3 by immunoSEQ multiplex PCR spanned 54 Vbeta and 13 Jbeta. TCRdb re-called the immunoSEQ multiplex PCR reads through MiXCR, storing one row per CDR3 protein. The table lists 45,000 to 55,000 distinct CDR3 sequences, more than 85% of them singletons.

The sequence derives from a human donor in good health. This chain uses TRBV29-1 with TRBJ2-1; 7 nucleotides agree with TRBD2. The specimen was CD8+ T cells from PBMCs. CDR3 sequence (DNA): TGCAGCGTGAGCACGACTAGCAGTTACAATGAGCAGTTCTTC. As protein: CSVSTTSSYNEQFF.